This T cell receptor (beta chain) was observed in a study of breast tumors, draining lymph nodes, adjacent tissues. Regarding the study as a whole: Tumors had less TCR diversity than lymph nodes, more than nontumor tissue. Data only fit, rather than demonstrated, lymph node origin of most tumor T cells.

The V gene lost 4 bases and the J gene lost 5 bases, with 20 bases spanning the gap. CDR1 and CDR2 from the germline V gene are MGHDK and SYGVNS. The CDR3 contains 16 residues. TCRdb used MiXCR to reprocess the multiplex PCR reads, holding one entry per CDR3 protein. The sample has about 200,000 distinct CDR3 sequences; less than 45% are singletons. Axillary draining lymph nodes of breast cancer patients supplied the node samples. For this clonotype: What it recognizes is unknown.

The chain employs TRBV25-1 and TRBJ2-5; D gene unclear. The specimen was axillary lymph node tissue. The clonotype comes from a female donor with breast cancer. Some clones in this sample may be carry-over from other donors' samples. In DNA, the CDR3 is TGTGCCAGCAGTGCTAGAGATATGGGTCGTCGGGAGACCCAGTACTTC. Translated: CASSARDMGRRETQYF.